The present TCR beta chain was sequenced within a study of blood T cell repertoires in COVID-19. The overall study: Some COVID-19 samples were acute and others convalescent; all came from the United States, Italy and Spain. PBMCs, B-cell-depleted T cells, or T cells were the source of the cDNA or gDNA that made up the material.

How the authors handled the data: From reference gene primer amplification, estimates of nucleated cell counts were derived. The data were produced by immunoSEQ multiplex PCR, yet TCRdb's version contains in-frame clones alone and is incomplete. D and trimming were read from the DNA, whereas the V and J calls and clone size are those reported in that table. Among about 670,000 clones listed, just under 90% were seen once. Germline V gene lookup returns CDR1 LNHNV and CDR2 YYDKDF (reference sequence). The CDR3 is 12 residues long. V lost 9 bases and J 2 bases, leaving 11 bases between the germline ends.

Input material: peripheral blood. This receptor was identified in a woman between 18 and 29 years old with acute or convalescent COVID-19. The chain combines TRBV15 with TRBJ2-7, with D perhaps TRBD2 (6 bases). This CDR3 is CATGGITYEQYF. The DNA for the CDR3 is TGTGCCACTGGCGGGATCACCTACGAGCAGTACTTC.